This TCR beta chain was identified in a study of blood T cell repertoires in COVID-19. Study processing details: Estimates of nucleated cell counts were drawn from the amplification of reference gene primers. This table comes from immunoSEQ multiplex PCR, and its TCRdb copy is limited to in-frame clones, with some not included. The V and J calls and clone size come from that table; D and trimming were worked out from the DNA. The sample has approximately 250,000 clones, 80% to 90% seen once. The CDR3 covers 15 residues. Germline CDR1 is SNHLY and CDR2 is FYNNEI. V lost 2 bases and J lost 2, with 12 bases in between. Recruited during active infection, patients (from Seattle) were subsequently followed longitudinally.

This sequence was found in a woman between 65 and 79 years old with COVID-19, enrolled during active disease. The chain couples TRBV2 to TRBJ1-1; perhaps TRBD1 as D (5 bases). The sequenced sample was peripheral blood. CDR3 nucleotide sequence: TGTGCCAGCAGTGAACAGCATAGGGGAAACACTGAAGCTTTCTTT. It codes for CASSEQHRGNTEAFF.